This is a list of T cell receptor beta chains from one sample in a study of blood T cell repertoires in COVID-19. The protocol was immunoSEQ multiplex PCR, while the TCRdb copy is restricted to in-frame clones and leaves out a portion. Of around 420,000 clones in the sample, nearly 90% were seen once. The sequenced sample was PBMCs or T cells enriched from blood (not recorded which). Every receptor here comes from a woman aged 40 to 49 with acute COVID-19. Both conserved end residues are part of each CDR3. Fields, in order: D gene, J gene, V gene, clone size, CDR3 protein, CDR3 DNA. A D gene is named only where the DNA matches it firmly. The size of a clone is reported for some rows only, either as once, few or many, or as a class for expanded clones.

D gene: TRBD1
J gene: TRBJ1-1
V gene: TRBV19
clone size: NA
CDR3 protein: CASTTTHRGNTEAFF
CDR3 DNA: TGTGCCAGTACCACAACCCACAGGGGTAACACTGAAGCTTTCTTT

D gene: NA
J gene: TRBJ2-5
V gene: TRBV1
clone size: NA
CDR3 protein: CTSSPRLAGPQETQYF
CDR3 DNA: TGCACCAGCAGCCCACGACTAGCGGGGCCACAAGAGACCCAGTACTTC

D gene: NA
J gene: TRBJ2-3
V gene: TRBV9
clone size: NA
CDR3 protein: CASSKEGGLGTDTQYF
CDR3 DNA: TGTGCCAGCAGCAAAGAGGGCGGGCTTGGCACAGATACGCAGTATTTT

D gene: NA
J gene: TRBJ2-7
V gene: TRBV2
clone size: NA
CDR3 protein: CASSLQQGTEQYF
CDR3 DNA: TGTGCCAGCAGTCTTCAACAGGGTACCGAGCAGTACTTC

D gene: TRBD1
J gene: TRBJ2-1
V gene: TRBV15
clone size: NA
CDR3 protein: CATSKGQGARNEQFF
CDR3 DNA: TGTGCCACCAGCAAAGGACAGGGGGCGCGGAATGAGCAGTTCTTC

D gene: NA
J gene: TRBJ1-5
V gene: TRBV6-5
clone size: once
CDR3 protein: CASSYGGQPQHF
CDR3 DNA: TGTGCCAGCAGTTACGGCGGCCAGCCCCAGCATTTT

D gene: NA
J gene: TRBJ1-2
V gene: TRBV10-1
clone size: NA
CDR3 protein: CASSGLDRVYGYTF
CDR3 DNA: TGCGCCAGCAGTGGATTAGACAGAGTCTATGGCTACACCTTC

D gene: NA
J gene: TRBJ1-1
V gene: TRBV5-1
clone size: once
CDR3 protein: CASSHRVYDTEAFF
CDR3 DNA: TGCGCCAGCAGCCACAGGGTATATGACACTGAAGCTTTCTTT

D gene: NA
J gene: TRBJ1-1
V gene: TRBV28
clone size: NA
CDR3 protein: CASSLPSPGELNTEAFF
CDR3 DNA: TGTGCCAGCAGTTTACCCTCCCCGGGTGAGCTGAACACTGAAGCTTTCTTT

D gene: NA
J gene: TRBJ1-3
V gene: TRBV4-1
clone size: many
CDR3 protein: CASSQDLGQTIYF
CDR3 DNA: TGCGCCAGCAGCCAGGACCTAGGACAGACCATATATTTT

D gene: TRBD1
J gene: TRBJ1-1
V gene: TRBV28
clone size: NA
CDR3 protein: CASSQLGTENTEAFF
CDR3 DNA: TGTGCCAGCAGTCAGTTAGGGACAGAGAACACTGAAGCTTTCTTT

D gene: TRBD1
J gene: TRBJ1-3
V gene: TRBV6-5
clone size: NA
CDR3 protein: CASSPDRGPGNTIYF
CDR3 DNA: TGTGCCAGCAGTCCTGACAGGGGGCCTGGAAACACCATATATTTT

D gene: TRBD1
J gene: TRBJ2-5
V gene: TRBV4-1
clone size: once
CDR3 protein: CASSPQLARGYQETQYF
CDR3 DNA: TGCGCCAGCAGCCCCCAGCTCGCCAGGGGGTACCAAGAGACCCAGTACTTC

D gene: TRBD1
J gene: TRBJ2-7
V gene: TRBV6-5
clone size: NA
CDR3 protein: CASSYGTGVYEQYF
CDR3 DNA: TGTGCCAGCAGTTACGGGACAGGGGTGTACGAGCAGTACTTC

D gene: TRBD1
J gene: TRBJ1-3
V gene: TRBV6-5
clone size: once
CDR3 protein: CASSPQTGGQYTIYF
CDR3 DNA: TGTGCCAGCAGCCCCCAGACAGGGGGACAATACACCATATATTTT

D gene: TRBD2
J gene: TRBJ2-3
V gene: TRBV6-2/TRBV6-3
clone size: NA
CDR3 protein: CASSYRTLRRGADTQYF
CDR3 DNA: TGTGCCAGCAGTTATAGGACTCTTCGGCGGGGGGCAGATACGCAGTATTTT

D gene: TRBD1
J gene: TRBJ1-3
V gene: TRBV5-6
clone size: once
CDR3 protein: CASSQTGTGNTIYF
CDR3 DNA: TGTGCCAGCAGTCAGACAGGGACTGGAAACACCATATATTTT

D gene: TRBD1
J gene: TRBJ2-7
V gene: TRBV30
clone size: NA
CDR3 protein: CAWSPGTGAYEQYF
CDR3 DNA: TGTGCCTGGAGCCCCGGGACAGGGGCCTACGAGCAGTACTTC

D gene: NA
J gene: TRBJ1-6
V gene: TRBV19
clone size: NA
CDR3 protein: CASSWGAAFYNSPLHF
CDR3 DNA: TGTGCCAGTAGTTGGGGAGCGGCCTTCTATAATTCACCCCTCCACTTT

D gene: TRBD1
J gene: TRBJ1-5
V gene: TRBV19
clone size: NA
CDR3 protein: CATRDRVDQPQHF
CDR3 DNA: TGTGCCACAAGAGACAGGGTGGATCAGCCCCAGCATTTT

D gene: NA
J gene: TRBJ2-3
V gene: TRBV5-4
clone size: NA
CDR3 protein: CASSLTLSASTDTQYF
CDR3 DNA: TGTGCCAGCAGCTTGACGCTCAGCGCCAGCACAGATACGCAGTATTTT

D gene: NA
J gene: TRBJ2-7
V gene: TRBV6-6
clone size: NA
CDR3 protein: CASSYPGVLREQYF
CDR3 DNA: TGTGCCAGCAGTTACCCCGGGGTGCTACGGGAGCAGTACTTC